The present T cell receptor beta chain was sequenced within a study of blood T cell repertoires in COVID-19. Overall study: Acute and convalescent COVID-19 samples came from the United States, Italy and Spain. The analysed material was cDNA or gDNA that came from T cells, B-cell-depleted T cells, or PBMCs.

V gave up 6 bases and J gave up 7 bases, with 13 bases separating them. The CDR3 consists of 13 residues. Looked up from germline, CDR1 is MDHEN and CDR2 is SYDVKM. This clone was counted many times. Authors' data handling: Amplifying reference gene primers gave estimates of nucleated cell counts. Clones were read by immunoSEQ multiplex PCR, and TCRdb kept only the in-frame ones, dropping some. The V and J calls and the clone size are those of that table, but D and trimming were determined from the DNA. The sample lists about 240,000 clones, 75% to 90% occurring once. The sequence came from a woman aged 60 to 75 with active or convalescent COVID-19. The sample was peripheral blood. The V and J genes are TRBV28 and TRBJ1-5; D not resolved. CDR3: CASSLPDKQPQHF. The CDR3 nucleotides read TGTGCCAGCAGCCTCCCTGACAAGCAGCCCCAGCATTTT.